This TCR beta chain was recovered during a study of cytomegalovirus exposure and HLA in healthy donors. Study at large: Of all 400 or so donors who were genotyped, roughly 81% belonged to the Caucasian-associated ancestry cluster. Findings of the study overall: Most subjects' HLA-A and HLA-B alleles were reportedly predicted from TCR beta sequences. Later analysis identified a missense DCLRE1C variant that was linked to TCR beta V- and J-gene trimming.

This clone was seen a single time. Antigen specificity is unknown. A multiplex PCR was run with 60 Vbeta primers and 13 Jbeta primers. Profiled with immunoSEQ multiplex PCR; TCRdb holds only in-frame clones, not every one. The table records just over 95,000 clones, roughly 82% of them present only once. This CDR3 region has 15 residues. With 1 base removed from V and 4 bases from J, the gap between germline ends came to 13 bases. Germline-derived CDR1 and CDR2 are SNHLY and FYNNEI. This sequence joins TRBV2 and TRBJ1-2; D is unresolved. The sample taken for sequencing was PBMCs. The origin of this receptor is a human donor in good health. CDR3 amino acids: CASSEVAVPLYGYTF. The CDR3 nucleotides read TGTGCCAGCAGTGAAGTGGCCGTCCCCCTCTATGGCTACACCTTC.